This is a list of T cell receptor delta chains from one sample in a study of human gamma delta and Vdelta1 T cells. TCRdb reprocessed the PCR reads through CATT. The data hold over 10,000 delta-chain clones, with roughly 45% observed a single time. For these TCRs, the target antigens are not known. Sequenced material: Vdelta1 gamma-delta T cells from blood grown in culture (DOT cells). The receptors here all came from a human donor in good health. Each CDR3 is given without its conserved first and last residue. The order of the fields is V gene, J gene, CDR3 protein.

V: TRDV1; J: TRDJ1; CDR3: ALGELHRYTDKLI
V: TRDV1; J: TRDJ1; CDR3: ALGEGMSPRVYWGTRGTDKLI
V: TRDV1; J: TRDJ1; CDR3: ALGETPVEADKLI
V: TRDV1; J: TRDJ1; CDR3: ALGVRASSPGYTDKLI
V: TRDV1; J: TRDJ1; CDR3: ALGESYITGRRWGIRGTDKLI
V: TRDV1; J: TRDJ1; CDR3: ALGLPFPRRGDETDKLI
V: TRAV23/DV6; J: TRDJ1; CDR3: ARTPIPFPTGRLGGYRPSYTDKLI
V: TRDV1; J: TRDJ1; CDR3: ALGELRLSNYMGDNLTCFADKLI
V: TRDV1; J: TRDJ3; CDR3: ALGELYNGSLSWDTRQMF
V: TRDV1; J: TRDJ1; CDR3: ALGVPFDWGISRYTDKLI
V: TRDV1; J: TRDJ1; CDR3: ALGGTSMFSDKLI
V: TRDV1; J: TRDJ1; CDR3: ALSVPTPILGALETDKLI
V: TRDV1; J: TRDJ3; CDR3: ALGELGPGGSPTGASSSWDTRQMF
V: TRDV1; J: TRDJ1; CDR3: ALGQPFLGDTIGSDKLI
V: TRAV38-2/DV8; J: TRDJ1; CDR3: AYKYGDTDKLI
V: TRDV1; J: TRDJ1; CDR3: ALGELNWPYVGGPRYTDKLI
V: TRDV1; J: TRDJ1; CDR3: ALGEDLGGGYTDKLI
V: TRDV1; J: TRDJ1; CDR3: ALGEASRSGGPKYSPPHKLI
V: TRDV1; J: TRDJ1; CDR3: ALGALPPVLGDRNTDKLI
V: TRDV1; J: TRDJ1; CDR3: ALGKRPSYVPVLGADDKLI
V: TRDV1; J: TRDJ1; CDR3: ALEGPPNLTDKLI
V: TRDV1; J: TRDJ1; CDR3: ALGVPENYLPLDKLI
V: TRDV1; J: TRDJ1; CDR3: ALFPRTGGRYTDKLI
V: TRDV1; J: TRDJ1; CDR3: ALGKSLSGDYTDKLI
V: TRAV38-2/DV8; J: TRDJ1; CDR3: AFMKHVIVGADWYTDKLI
V: TRDV1; J: TRDJ1; CDR3: ALGSPTPQGIPRRGDSKGGLI